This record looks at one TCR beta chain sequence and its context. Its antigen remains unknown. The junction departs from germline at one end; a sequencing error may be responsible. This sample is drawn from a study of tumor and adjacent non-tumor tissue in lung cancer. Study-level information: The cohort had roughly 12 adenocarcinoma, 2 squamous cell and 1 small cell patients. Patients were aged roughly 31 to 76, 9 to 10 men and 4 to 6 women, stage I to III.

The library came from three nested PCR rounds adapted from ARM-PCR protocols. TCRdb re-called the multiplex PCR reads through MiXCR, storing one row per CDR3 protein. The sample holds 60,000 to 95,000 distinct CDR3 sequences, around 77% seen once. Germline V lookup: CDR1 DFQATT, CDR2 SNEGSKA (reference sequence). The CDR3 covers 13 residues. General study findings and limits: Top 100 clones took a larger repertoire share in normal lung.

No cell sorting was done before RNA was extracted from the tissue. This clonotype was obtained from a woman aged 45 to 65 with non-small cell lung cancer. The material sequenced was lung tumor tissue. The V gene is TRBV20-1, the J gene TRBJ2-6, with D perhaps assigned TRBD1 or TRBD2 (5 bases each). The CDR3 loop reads CSVRAGGANILTF. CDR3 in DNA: TGCAGTGTTAGGGCGGGTGGGGCCAACATCCTGACTTTC.